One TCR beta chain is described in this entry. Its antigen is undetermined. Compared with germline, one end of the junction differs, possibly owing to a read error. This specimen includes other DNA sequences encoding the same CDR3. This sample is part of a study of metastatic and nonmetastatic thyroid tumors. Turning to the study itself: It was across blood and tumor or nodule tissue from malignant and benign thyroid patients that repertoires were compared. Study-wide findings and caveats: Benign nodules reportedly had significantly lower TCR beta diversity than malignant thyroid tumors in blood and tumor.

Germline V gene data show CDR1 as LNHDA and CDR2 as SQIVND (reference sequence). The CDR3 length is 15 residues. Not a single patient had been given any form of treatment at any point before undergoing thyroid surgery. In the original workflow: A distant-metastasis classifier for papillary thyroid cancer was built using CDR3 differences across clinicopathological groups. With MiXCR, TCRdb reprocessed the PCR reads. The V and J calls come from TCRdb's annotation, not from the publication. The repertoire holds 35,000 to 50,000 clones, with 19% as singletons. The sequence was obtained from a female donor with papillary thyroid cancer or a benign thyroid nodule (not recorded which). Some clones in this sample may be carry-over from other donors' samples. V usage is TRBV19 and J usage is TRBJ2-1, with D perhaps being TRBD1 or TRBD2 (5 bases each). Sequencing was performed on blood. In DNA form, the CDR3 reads TGTGCAAGTACCCTTGCACCCGGGACCGACAATGAGCAGTTCTTC. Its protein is CASTLAPGTDNEQFF.